This T cell receptor (beta chain) appears in the sequencing data of a study of Ad26.COV2.S vaccination and SARS-CoV-2 variants (dated by TCRdb to the early 2020s). Some background on the complete study: Vaccine-arm donors came from COV1001, a multicentre, randomized, double-blind, placebo-controlled phase I-IIa trial of Ad26.COV2.S in healthy adults. Dosing of Ad26.COV2.S was intramuscular, at either 5x10^10 or 1x10^11 viral particles, delivered as one shot or as two shots spaced 56 days apart. TCRbeta repertoire sequencing was used to assess the specificity and breadth of SARS-CoV-2-reactive T cell receptors after Ad26.COV2.S vaccination. The TCR-sequenced set comprised around 30 samples: some 20 Ad26.COV2.S vaccine recipients, 5 placebo recipients and 8 SARS-CoV-2 convalescent individuals. Participants in the trial were split at random into five groups of five each, receiving low-dose or high-dose Ad26.COV2.S once or twice, or else placebo on both occasions. Throughout the experiments and outcome assessment, investigators stayed blinded to trial group allocation. The paper's findings and limits, for the study overall: Substantial breadth of spike-specific CD8+ and CD4+ T cell responses was reported after vaccination. Non-spike TCR breadth was comparable between vaccine and placebo recipients, consistent with the vaccine containing only spike. Higher spike-specific TCR breadth was observed in Ad26.COV2.S recipients than in placebo recipients (P = 0.0014). The study was not powered to compare responses between vaccine doses or regimens. According to the authors, total T cell responses may have been underestimated by the TCR breadth and depth analyses.

The sample's treatment or condition label, decoded: some 20 received Ad26.COV2.S at low or high dose, single or two shots; roughly five received placebo; per-sample allocation not given. For vaccine and placebo recipients, the sequenced repertoires came from samples collected on day 63 after the first injection. Cohort 1b enrolled about two dozen adults aged 18-55 years at a single site in Boston, USA, between 29 July and 7 August 2020. Ad26.COV2.S was a replication-incompetent adenovirus type 26 vector expressing a prefusion-stabilized SARS-CoV-2 spike protein from the original Wuhan strain. For CDR1 and CDR2, the germline V gene lists SGHNT and YENEEA. A distance of 10 bases separates the germline ends of V and J, which lose 5 bases and 4 bases respectively. Counted from cysteine to phenylalanine, this CDR3 has 13 amino acids. Left in the record is the CDR3 DNA by itself, 39 bases read in frame from the first base.

The immunoSEQ Assay was the method used to sequence TCRbeta CDR3 regions. After extraction, genomic DNA underwent amplification by bias-controlled multiplex PCR, followed by high-throughput sequencing. The original methods were these. To quantify the absolute abundance of every unique TCRbeta CDR3 region, sequences were collapsed and filtered. T cell fraction was estimated by normalizing TCRbeta template counts to usable DNA, with usable DNA measured through amplification of reference genes found in all nucleated cells. Repertoire TCRs were annotated as SARS-CoV-2-specific by exact matching of V gene, CDR3 amino acid sequence and J gene to a known reactive TCR set. The reference SARS-CoV-2 TCR set was derived from MIRA and filtered for enrichment in COVID-19-positive ImmuneCODE repertoires, a step that removed public or cross-reactive TCRs. Using the MIRA antigens, annotated TCRs were further analysed by specific ORF or by position within an ORF. Breadth was defined as the number of annotated unique rearrangements divided by the total number of unique productive rearrangements, and depth was defined as the summed frequency of the annotated unique rearrangements. TCR breadth was compared between groups using two-sided Wilcoxon rank-sum tests. This is the immuneACCESS table as TCRdb keeps it, with only in-frame sequences that have V and J called. A part of the clones is gone; compared with another copy, unresolved V genes explain less than half, and the rest is unexplained. That table furnishes V, J and clone size, whereas the DNA furnished D and trimming. The sample table holds a few hundred thousand clones, of which around 93% were seen once. The ten largest clones add up to 1.5% to 2% of the sample.

In regard to this clone: What this receptor recognizes is not known. The record has no base qualities; no much larger clone is one base away.

This receptor was taken from a person aged 18-60 years who received the Ad26.COV2.S COVID-19 vaccine or a placebo. The chain is encoded by TRBV11-3 joined to TRBJ2-3; TRBD2 could be the D gene, as 5 bases match. The sample consisted of peripheral blood, taken in a trial of Ad26.COV2.S vaccine versus placebo. Here the CDR3 is given as CASSLDYPDTQYF. The bases read TGTGCCAGCAGCCTCGACTACCCAGATACGCAGTATTTT.